The 2 T cell receptor beta chains below were found in one sample sequenced in a study of blood T cell repertoires in COVID-19. Sequencing was performed with immunoSEQ multiplex PCR; in TCRdb, only in-frame clones are kept and a portion is missing. This table holds 100,000 to 150,000 clones, about 80% found once. Specimen: peripheral blood. Receptors originate from an older woman with acute or convalescent COVID-19.

The chain recombines TRBV2 with TRBJ1-4; D might be TRBD1 (5 bases). The germline V gene encodes CDR1 SNHLY and CDR2 FYNNEI. V was cut by 3 bases and J by 7 bases, with 12 bases left in between. The CDR3 has 14 amino acids. This chain's CDR3 is CASSDLIGGEKLFF. CDR3 sequence (DNA): TGTGCCAGCAGTGACCTAATCGGGGGTGAAAAACTGTTTTTT.

V usage is TRBV5-1 and J usage is TRBJ2-3, with TRBD1 matching over 10 bases. This CDR3 region has 16 residues. V lost 0 bases, J lost 4 bases, and 5 bases stayed unmatched. The V gene's germline CDR1 is SGHRS and CDR2 YFSETQ. Written as DNA, the CDR3 is TGCGCCAGCAGCTTGGAGGTGGGGACAGGGGCAGATACGCAGTATTTT. Protein product: CASSLEVGTGADTQYF. Looking up the rest from reference TRBV5-1 and TRBJ2-3 gives the full variable domain: KAGVTQTPRYLIKTRGQQVTLSCSPISGHRSVSWYQQTPGQGLQFLFEYFSETQRNKGNFPGRFSGRQFSNSRSEMNVSTLELGDSALYLCASSLEVGTGADTQYFGPGTRLTVL.